The 20 T cell receptor beta chains presented below share a single source sample, sequenced in a study of a mutant IDH1 vaccine in newly diagnosed glioma. TCRdb's copy holds only in-frame clones and misses some; the assay was immunoSEQ multiplex PCR. The data show roughly 74,000 clones, approximately 85% seen once. What these receptors recognize is not known. Described time point: week 23, last vaccination. Each dose of the vaccine consisted of 300 ug of mutant IDH1 20-mer peptide, with topical imiquimod. Specimen: PBMCs, collected from a glioma patient whose treatment included an IDH1 peptide vaccine. The receptors come from a woman in her forties or fifties with glioma.

This chain joins TRBV27 and TRBJ1-5, with a weak D call TRBD1 (5 bases). Between the trimmed V and J ends, which lost 6 bases and 0 bases, there was a span of 12 bases. Germline CDR1 MNHEY, CDR2 SMNVEV (reference sequence). The CDR3 length is 15 residues. CDR3 residues: CASRWDGDSNQPQHF. For the CDR3, the DNA is TGTGCCAGCAGATGGGACGGCGATAGCAATCAGCCCCAGCATTTT.

This clone appeared once. V gene TRBV5-1 combines with J gene TRBJ2-2, with D unclear. Germline V gives CDR1 SGHRS, CDR2 YFSETQ. The CDR3 spans 14 residues. Trimming stripped 4 bases from V and 3 bases from J, with 10 bases between. In DNA, the CDR3 is TGCGCCAGCAGCCCGTATGGGGACACCGGGGAGCTGTTTTTT. Encoded protein: CASSPYGDTGELFF.

V usage is TRBV28 and J usage is TRBJ2-1, with D possibly matching TRBD2 (6 bases). The germline V and J ends were trimmed by 6 bases and 9 bases, with 18 bases remaining between them. The CDR3 loop spans 14 amino acids. CDR1 MDHEN and CDR2 SYDVKM come from the germline V gene. CDR3 DNA: TGTGCCAGCAGAAATCCGGGACTTTTAGTTGAGCAGTTCTTC. Translated, it gives CASRNPGLLVEQFF.

The gene calls are TRBV28 and TRBJ2-1; D ambiguous. Germline CDR1 reads MDHEN; CDR2 reads SYDVKM. The CDR3 spans 14 residues. Trimming shortened V by 7 bases and J by 0 bases, and 10 bases separated the two germline ends. CDR3 protein: CASNSKRSYNEQFF. The CDR3, as DNA: TGTGCCAGCAACTCTAAGCGCTCCTACAATGAGCAGTTCTTC.

This chain connects TRBV5-1 to TRBJ1-2; D uncertain. The germline gives CDR1 SGHRS, CDR2 YFSETQ. V was cut by 1 base and J by 5 bases, with 21 bases left in between. The CDR3 extends over 17 amino acids. CDR3 DNA: TGCGCCAGCAGCTTGACTGGCCAGACGGGGAGTTTGTATGGCTACACCTTC. This codes for CASSLTGQTGSLYGYTF.

The rearrangement links TRBV11-3 to TRBJ2-2, with D unresolved. This CDR3 comprises 13 residues. Trimming stripped 5 bases from V and 1 base from J, with 5 bases between. Germline lookup yields CDR1 SGHNT and CDR2 YENEEA. The CDR3 sequence is CASSPGNTGELFF. The CDR3 bases are TGTGCCAGCAGCCCAGGGAACACCGGGGAGCTGTTTTTT.

This rearrangement joins TRBV6-6 to TRBJ2-1; no clear D gene. The CDR3 has 11 amino acids. Germline-derived CDR1 and CDR2 are MNHNY and SVGAGI (reference sequence). The V and J ends lost 5 bases and 7 bases respectively, with 6 bases between them. The CDR3 DNA reads as TGTGCCAGCAGTGCTAGGAATGAGCAGTTCTTC. It specifies CASSARNEQFF.

The chain carries TRBV14 and TRBJ1-4; D ambiguous. CDR3 length: 14 residues. Trimming pared 2 bases from V and 8 bases from J, leaving 12 bases between. From germline, CDR1 is SGHDN and CDR2 FVKESK. CDR3 coding DNA: TGTGCCAGCAGCCAACAAGGTTATAGAGAAAAACTGTTTTTT. Its protein product is CASSQQGYREKLFF. Using reference TRBV14 and TRBJ1-4 for the parts outside the CDR3, the full variable domain is EAGVTQFPSHSVIEKGQTVTLRCDPISGHDNLYWYRRVMGKEIKFLLHFVKESKQDESGMPNNRFLAERTGGTYSTLKVQPAELEDSGVYFCASSQQGYREKLFFGSGTQLSVL.

J is TRBJ2-5 and V is TRBV27; possibly TRBD2 for D (6 bases). Trimming pared 10 bases from V and 10 bases from J, leaving 28 bases between. The CDR3 is 15 residues long. CDR1 is MNHEY and CDR2 is SMNVEV in the germline V gene (reference sequence). The CDR3 nucleotides are TGTGCCACCGGCCGCCGGGAAGCGGGCCTCGGGGACCAGTACTTC. It codes for CATGRREAGLGDQYF.

This clone was counted once. The chain is built from TRBV27 and TRBJ1-4; D may be TRBD1 (5 bases). This CDR3 comprises 17 residues. CDR1 and CDR2 from the germline V gene are MNHEY and SMNVEV (reference sequence). The V end was cut by 3 bases, the J end by 1 base, with 15 bases between. The DNA of the CDR3 is TGTGCCAGCAGTTTTCACAGGCCCTTTGGAACTAATGAAAAACTGTTTTTT. It encodes CASSFHRPFGTNEKLFF.

This chain links TRBV9 with TRBJ1-3, with D perhaps TRBD1 (5 bases). The germline V and J ends were trimmed by 3 bases and 1 base, with 17 bases remaining between them. Germline V lookup: CDR1 SGDLS, CDR2 YYNGEE. There are 17 residues in the CDR3. CDR3 protein: CASSGRDLVGSGNTIYF. CDR3 sequence (DNA): TGTGCCAGCAGCGGAAGGGACCTCGTCGGGTCTGGAAACACCATATATTTT.

V and J are TRBV15 and TRBJ1-1; D call uncertain. The CDR3 is 13 residues long. Germline loops: CDR1 LNHNV, CDR2 YYDKDF (reference sequence). V gave up 4 bases and J gave up 7 bases, with 13 bases separating them. The CDR3 protein is CATSKNRGIEAFF. The CDR3 DNA sequence: TGTGCCACCAGCAAAAATCGCGGAATTGAAGCTTTCTTT.

The chain recombines TRBV5-1 with TRBJ1-1; TRBD1 is a possible D gene (6 bases). Between the trimmed V and J ends, which lost 4 bases and 7 bases, there was a span of 14 bases. Germline V gene sequence: CDR1 SGHRS, CDR2 YFSETQ. CDR3 length: 13 residues. CDR3 coding DNA: TGCGCCAGCAGCGCCGCAGGGGCTAGTGAAGCTTTCTTT. Amino acid sequence: CASSAAGASEAFF.

Comments on this clone: Other DNA sequences of this sample code for an identical CDR3. The chain carries TRBV5-6 and TRBJ1-1; D gene ambiguous. Per germline, CDR1 SGHDT and CDR2 YYEEEE. The CDR3 spans 11 residues. Trimming took off 2 bases at V and 5 bases at J, with 4 bases between the two ends. As DNA, the CDR3 is TGTGCCAGCAGCTTAAGTACTGAAGCTTTCTTT. Encoded protein: CASSLSTEAFF.

The chain combines TRBV6-1 with TRBJ2-7; D might be TRBD1 or TRBD2, each matching 5 bases. Germline CDR1 and CDR2: MNHNS and SASEGT. The CDR3 runs to 14 residues. The V gene lost 6 bases and the J gene lost 2 bases, with 14 bases spanning the gap. The CDR3: CASRVLTGPYEQYF. The CDR3 coding sequence is TGTGCCAGCAGGGTCCTGACGGGGCCCTACGAGCAGTACTTC.

The chain carries TRBV5-6 and TRBJ2-7, with 8 positions matching TRBD1. In germline, CDR1 is SGHDT, CDR2 YYEEEE. The V gene end was trimmed by 3 bases and the J gene end by 4 bases; junction bases not matched to a gene: 12. The CDR3 is 16 amino acids. This CDR3 is CASSYGQGQLRYEQYF. CDR3 sequence (DNA): TGTGCCAGCAGCTACGGACAGGGTCAGTTGAGATACGAGCAGTACTTC.

The genes are TRBV28 and TRBJ2-7; D is perhaps TRBD1 (6 bases). This CDR3 is 14 amino acids long. CDR1 is MDHEN and CDR2 is SYDVKM in the germline V gene. V lost 1 base, J lost 5 bases, and 12 bases lay in between. The CDR3 sequence is CASSLSTGRDEQYF. The CDR3 DNA is TGTGCCAGCAGTTTATCCACAGGGCGGGACGAGCAGTACTTC. Full variable domain (rest looked up from reference TRBV28 and TRBJ2-7): DVKVTQSSRYLVKRTGEKVFLECVQDMDHENMFWYRQDPGLGLRLIYFSYDVKMKEKGDIPEGYSVSREKKERFSLILESASTNQTSMYLCASSLSTGRDEQYFGPGTRLTVT.

This chain joins TRBV27 and TRBJ2-7; TRBD1 matches 8 bases. J lost 6 bases, V lost 4 bases, and 5 bases had no gene match. Germline loops: CDR1 MNHEY, CDR2 SMNVEV (reference sequence). CDR3 length: 13 amino acids. The CDR3 loop reads CASSSRDRGEQYF. The CDR3 DNA reads TGTGCCAGCAGTTCCCGAGACAGGGGCGAGCAGTACTTC.

This chain links TRBV15 with TRBJ2-1; 10 bases are a match to TRBD2. The V gene's germline CDR1 is LNHNV and CDR2 YYDKDF (reference sequence). The CDR3 totals 17 residues. After removal of 1 base from V and 9 bases from J, the junction contained 12 bases not matched to a gene. The CDR3 protein is CATSRVSGLAGEGEQFF. Here the CDR3 DNA reads TGTGCCACCAGCAGAGTTTCAGGCCTAGCGGGAGAAGGTGAGCAGTTCTTC.

The V and J genes are TRBV18 and TRBJ2-7; 8 nucleotides match TRBD1. Trimming removed 3 bases from V and 0 bases from J; junction bases left unmatched: 4. The CDR3 is 15 residues long. Germline V gene lookup returns CDR1 KGHSH and CDR2 LQKENI. The CDR3 DNA sequence: TGTGCCAGCTCACCCTATGGACAGGGCTCCTACGAGCAGTACTTC. It translates to CASSPYGQGSYEQYF.